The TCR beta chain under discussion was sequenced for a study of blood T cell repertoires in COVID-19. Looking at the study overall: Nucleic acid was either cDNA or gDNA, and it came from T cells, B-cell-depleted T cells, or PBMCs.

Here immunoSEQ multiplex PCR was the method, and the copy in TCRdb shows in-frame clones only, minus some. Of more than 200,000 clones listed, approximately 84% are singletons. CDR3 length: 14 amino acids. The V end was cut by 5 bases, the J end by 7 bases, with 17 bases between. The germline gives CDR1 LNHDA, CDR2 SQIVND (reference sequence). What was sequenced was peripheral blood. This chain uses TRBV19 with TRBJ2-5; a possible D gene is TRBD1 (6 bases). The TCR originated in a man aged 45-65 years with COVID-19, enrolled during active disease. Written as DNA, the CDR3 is TGTGCCAGTAGTGTCCTCAACAGGGAAGGGACCCAGTACTTC. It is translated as CASSVLNREGTQYF.